This record concerns one T cell receptor (beta chain) sequence. The antigen is undetermined. This sample also contains other DNA sequences that code for the same CDR3. This specimen comes from a study of cytotoxic CD8 clonotypes in ibrutinib-treated CLL. At the level of the study: Samples yielded averages of some 250,000 productive templates and roughly 91,000 productive rearrangements. Regarding the study as a whole: Starting clonality was above that of age-matched healthy donors and tracked circulating CD8+ T-cell counts. Public clonotypes occurred uncommonly; on treatment, they contracted or remained stable.

The CDR3 is 13 residues long. Germline-derived CDR1 and CDR2 are SEHNR and FQNEAQ (reference sequence). V lost 3 bases and J 5 bases, leaving 10 bases between the germline ends. The data were produced by immunoSEQ multiplex PCR, yet TCRdb's version contains in-frame clones alone and is incomplete. Of fewer than 400,000 clones listed, approximately 67% are singletons. The TCR beta libraries used around 2.2 micrograms of genomic DNA that came from cryopreserved PBMCs. Source: PBMCs, taken after 36 months of ibrutinib treatment. The TCR comes from a human donor with chronic lymphocytic leukemia. The gene calls are TRBV7-9 and TRBJ2-5; no clear D. CDR3 DNA sequence: TGTGCCAGCAGCTTGGTAGGGCAGGAGACCCAGTACTTC. Amino acids: CASSLVGQETQYF.